This TCR beta chain was sequenced for a study of monozygotic twins with inflammatory bowel disease. The CDR3 has 14 amino acids. Germline V lookup: CDR1 SNHLY, CDR2 FYNNEI. Per individual sample, eight separate reactions were used to make cDNA. Using TCRalpha and TCRbeta cDNA, the researchers carried out two nested PCRs that lasted around 15 and 9 cycles. For each CDR3 protein, TCRdb gives one entry from its re-call of the 5' RACE reads, without DNA. The sample data list fewer than 400,000 distinct CDR3 sequences. The clonotype was recovered from a human donor with ulcerative colitis or Crohn's disease, or a healthy co-twin of an affected twin (not recorded which). Sequences were obtained from blood. This sequence joins TRBV2 and TRBJ2-1. CDR3 sequence reads: CASSARITNNEQFF.